Each of the 5 T cell receptor beta chains below was sequenced from the same sample in a study. Each CDR3 protein gets one entry after TCRdb re-called the 5' RACE reads with MiXCR. The sample records over 55,000 distinct CDR3 sequences, 25% to 35% being singletons. The sequencing sample was made of tumor-infiltrating naive CD4+ T cells sorted from the breast tumor. As for subset: naive CD4+ T cells, CD4+CD45RA+CD25-. Every receptor here comes from a female donor with breast cancer.

This clonotype was seen a few times. The junction and the germline gene differ at one end; a read error may be behind it. Here the CDR3 DNA reads TGTGCTAGCAGCTTGACAGAGAATTCACCCCTCCACTTT. It yields the protein CASSLTENSPLHF. This chain connects TRBV7-7 to TRBJ1-6, with D possibly TRBD1 on 5 matching bases. There are 13 residues in the CDR3. CDR1 SSHAT and CDR2 FNYEAQ come from the germline V gene (reference sequence).

By its share, this clonotype is medium-sized. This chain uses TRBV5-1 with TRBJ2-7; TRBD2 is a possible D gene (6 bases). The CDR3 sequence is 12 residues long. Trimming shortened V by 0 bases and J by 7 bases, and 8 bases separated the two germline ends. Germline V gives CDR1 SGHRS, CDR2 YFSETQ. For the CDR3, the DNA is TGCGCCAGCAGCTTGGCCGGGAGTGAGCAGTACTTC. Amino acids: CASSLAGSEQYF.

At least ten counts were recorded for this clonotype. The chain combines TRBV4-1 with TRBJ2-1; D not resolved. Looked up from germline, CDR1 is MGHRA and CDR2 is YSYEKL. CDR3 length: 16 residues. Deletions cut 1 base from V and 4 bases from J, with 14 bases between. The CDR3 coding sequence is TGCGCCAGCAGCCAAGTCGATCTAGTGAGGTACAATGAGCAGTTCTTC. Amino acids: CASSQVDLVRYNEQFF.

V is TRBV5-1 and J is TRBJ1-2, with 9 nucleotides matching TRBD1. The V and J ends lost 3 bases and 7 bases, in that order; junction bases with no gene match: 7. The CDR3 spans 14 residues. Germline values: CDR1 SGHRS, CDR2 YFSETQ. The chain's CDR3 is CASSSPGQGPGYTF. Written as DNA, the CDR3 is TGCGCCAGCAGCTCACCGGGACAGGGACCTGGCTACACCTTC.

This clonotype turned up a few times. The J gene is TRBJ2-5, the V gene TRBV9, with 8 bases matching TRBD2. With V trimmed by 0 bases and J by 2 bases, 6 bases remained unmatched. The CDR3 loop spans 16 amino acids. Germline V gives CDR1 SGDLS, CDR2 YYNGEE. The chain's CDR3 is CASSVEGLAIQETQYF. CDR3 DNA: TGTGCCAGCAGCGTAGAAGGACTAGCTATTCAAGAGACCCAGTACTTC.